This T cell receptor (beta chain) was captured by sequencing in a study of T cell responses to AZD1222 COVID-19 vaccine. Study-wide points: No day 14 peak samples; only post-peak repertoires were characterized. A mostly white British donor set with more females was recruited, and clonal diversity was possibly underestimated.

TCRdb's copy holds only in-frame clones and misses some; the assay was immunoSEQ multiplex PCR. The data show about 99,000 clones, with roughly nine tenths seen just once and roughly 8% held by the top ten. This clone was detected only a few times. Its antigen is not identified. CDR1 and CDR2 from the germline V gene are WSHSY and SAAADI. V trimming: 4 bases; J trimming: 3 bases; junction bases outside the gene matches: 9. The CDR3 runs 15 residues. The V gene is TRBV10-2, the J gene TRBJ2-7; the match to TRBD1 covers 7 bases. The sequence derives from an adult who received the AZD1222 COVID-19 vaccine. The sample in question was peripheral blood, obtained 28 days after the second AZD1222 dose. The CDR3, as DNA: TGCGCCAGCAGTGTGGGTCGGGACAGCGGCTACGAGCAGTACTTC. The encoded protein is CASSVGRDSGYEQYF.